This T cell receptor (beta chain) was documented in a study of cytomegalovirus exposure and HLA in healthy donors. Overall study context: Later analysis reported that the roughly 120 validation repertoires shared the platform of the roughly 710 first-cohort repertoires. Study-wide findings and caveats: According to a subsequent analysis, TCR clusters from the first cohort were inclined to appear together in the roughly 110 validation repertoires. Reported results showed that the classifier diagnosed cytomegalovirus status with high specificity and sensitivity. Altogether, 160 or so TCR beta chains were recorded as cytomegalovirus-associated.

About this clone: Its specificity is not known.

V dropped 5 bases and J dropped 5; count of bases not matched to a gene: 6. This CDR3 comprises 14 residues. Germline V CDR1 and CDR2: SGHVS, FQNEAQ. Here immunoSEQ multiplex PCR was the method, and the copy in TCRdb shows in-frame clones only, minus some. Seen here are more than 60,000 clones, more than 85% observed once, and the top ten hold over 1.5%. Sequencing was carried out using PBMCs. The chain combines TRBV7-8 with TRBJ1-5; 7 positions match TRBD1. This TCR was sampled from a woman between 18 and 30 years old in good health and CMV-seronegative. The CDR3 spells CASSPDRDDQPQHF. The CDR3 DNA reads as TGTGCCAGCAGCCCCGACAGGGATGATCAGCCCCAGCATTTT.